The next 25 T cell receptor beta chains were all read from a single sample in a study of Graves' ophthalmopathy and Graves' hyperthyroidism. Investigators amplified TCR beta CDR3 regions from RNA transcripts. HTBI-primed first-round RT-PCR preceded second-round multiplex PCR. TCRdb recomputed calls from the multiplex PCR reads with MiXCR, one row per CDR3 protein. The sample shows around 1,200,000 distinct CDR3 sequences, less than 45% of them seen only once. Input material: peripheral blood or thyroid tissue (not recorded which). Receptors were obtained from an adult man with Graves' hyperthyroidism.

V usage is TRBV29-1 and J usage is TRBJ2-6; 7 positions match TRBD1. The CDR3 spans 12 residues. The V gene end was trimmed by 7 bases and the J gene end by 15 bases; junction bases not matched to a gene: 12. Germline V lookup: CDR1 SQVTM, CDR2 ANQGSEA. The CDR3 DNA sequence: TGCAGCGGATCGGCCGGGACAGAGGACCTGACTTTC. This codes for CSGSAGTEDLTF.

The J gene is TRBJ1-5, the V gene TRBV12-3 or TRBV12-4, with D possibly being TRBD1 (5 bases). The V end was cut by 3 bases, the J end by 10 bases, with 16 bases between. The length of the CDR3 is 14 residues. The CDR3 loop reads CASSFRTQDGPQHF. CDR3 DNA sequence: TGTGCCAGCAGTTTTAGGACACAAGATGGACCCCAGCATTTT.

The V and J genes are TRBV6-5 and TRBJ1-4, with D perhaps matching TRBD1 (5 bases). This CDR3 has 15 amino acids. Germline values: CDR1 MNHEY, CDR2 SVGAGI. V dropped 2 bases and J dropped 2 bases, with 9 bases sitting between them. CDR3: CASSYGEGTNEKLFF. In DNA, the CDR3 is TGTGCCAGCAGTTACGGCGAGGGGACTAATGAAAAACTGTTTTTT.

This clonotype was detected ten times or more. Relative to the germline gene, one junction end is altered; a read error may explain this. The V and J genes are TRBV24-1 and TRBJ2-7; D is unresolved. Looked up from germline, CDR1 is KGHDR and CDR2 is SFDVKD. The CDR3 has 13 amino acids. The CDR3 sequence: CATSDSRSNEQYF. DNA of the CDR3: TGTGCCACCAGTGATTCGCGCTCCAACGAGCAGTACTTC.

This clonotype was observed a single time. The CDR3 spells CASLAGFSYEQYF. Written as DNA, the CDR3 is TGTGCCAGCTTAGCAGGGTTCTCCTACGAGCAGTACTTC. The rearrangement joins TRBV7-2 to TRBJ2-7; tentative D call: TRBD1 (5 bases). V was clipped by 8 bases and J by 0 bases, with 11 bases between them. There are 13 residues in the CDR3. Germline V CDR1 and CDR2: SGHTA, FQGNSA.

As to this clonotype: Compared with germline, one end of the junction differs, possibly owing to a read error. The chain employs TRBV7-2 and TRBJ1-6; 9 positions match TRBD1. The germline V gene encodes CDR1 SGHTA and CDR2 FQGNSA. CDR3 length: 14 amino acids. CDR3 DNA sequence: TGTGCCAGCAGCCCGGGACAGGGCAGGTCACCCTTCCACTTT. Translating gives CASSPGQGRSPFHF.

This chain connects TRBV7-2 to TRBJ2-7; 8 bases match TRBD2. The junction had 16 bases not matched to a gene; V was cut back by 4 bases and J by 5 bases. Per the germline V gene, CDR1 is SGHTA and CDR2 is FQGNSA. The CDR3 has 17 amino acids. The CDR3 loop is CASSYRSGSGISHEQYF. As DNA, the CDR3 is TGTGCCAGCAGCTACCGGTCGGGTAGCGGGATTTCCCACGAGCAGTACTTC.

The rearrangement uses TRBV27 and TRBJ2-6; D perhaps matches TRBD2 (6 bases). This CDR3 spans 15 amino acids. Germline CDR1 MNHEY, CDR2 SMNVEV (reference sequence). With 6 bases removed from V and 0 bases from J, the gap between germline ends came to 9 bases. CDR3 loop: CASRDYSSGANVLTF. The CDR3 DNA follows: TGTGCCAGCAGGGACTATAGCTCTGGGGCCAACGTCCTGACTTTC.

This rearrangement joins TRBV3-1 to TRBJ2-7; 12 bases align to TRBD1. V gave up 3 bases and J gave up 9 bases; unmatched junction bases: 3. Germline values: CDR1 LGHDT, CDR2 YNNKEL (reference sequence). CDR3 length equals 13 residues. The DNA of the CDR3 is TGTGCCAGCAGCCAGGGACAGGGGGCAAGGCAGTACTTC. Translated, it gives CASSQGQGARQYF.

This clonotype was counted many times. The CDR3 coding sequence is TGCAGTGCTAGGATCGACAGGGACTATGGCTACACCTTC. It yields the protein CSARIDRDYGYTF. The chain employs TRBV20-1 and TRBJ1-2; 7 bases align to TRBD1. Unmatched junction bases numbered 4, after V lost 3 bases and J lost 3 bases. This CDR3 region has 13 residues. The germline gives CDR1 DFQATT, CDR2 SNEGSKA (reference sequence).

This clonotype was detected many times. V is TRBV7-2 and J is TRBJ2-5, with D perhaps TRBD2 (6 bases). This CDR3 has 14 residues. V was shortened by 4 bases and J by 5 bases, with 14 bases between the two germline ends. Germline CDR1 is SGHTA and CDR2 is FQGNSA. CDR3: CASSWATSEETQYF. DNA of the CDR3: TGTGCCAGCAGCTGGGCGACTAGTGAGGAGACCCAGTACTTC.

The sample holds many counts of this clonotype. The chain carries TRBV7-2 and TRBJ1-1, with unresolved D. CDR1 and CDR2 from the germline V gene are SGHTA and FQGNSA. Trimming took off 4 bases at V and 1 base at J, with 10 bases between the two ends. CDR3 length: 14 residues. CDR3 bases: TGTGCCAGCAGCTCCCCAATCAGGAACACTGAAGCTTTCTTT. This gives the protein CASSSPIRNTEAFF. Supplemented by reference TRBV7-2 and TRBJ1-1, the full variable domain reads GAGVSQSPSNKVTEKGKDVELRCDPISGHTALYWYRQSLGQGLEFLIYFQGNSAPDKSGLPSDRFSAERTGGSVSTLTIQRTQQEDSAVYLCASSSPIRNTEAFFGQGTRLTVV.

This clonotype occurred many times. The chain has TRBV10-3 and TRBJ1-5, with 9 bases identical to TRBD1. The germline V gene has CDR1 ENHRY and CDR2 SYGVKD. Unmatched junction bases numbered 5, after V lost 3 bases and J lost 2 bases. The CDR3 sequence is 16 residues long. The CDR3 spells CAISDSRTGGNQPQHF. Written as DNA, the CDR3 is TGTGCCATCAGTGATTCCAGGACAGGGGGCAATCAGCCCCAGCATTTT.

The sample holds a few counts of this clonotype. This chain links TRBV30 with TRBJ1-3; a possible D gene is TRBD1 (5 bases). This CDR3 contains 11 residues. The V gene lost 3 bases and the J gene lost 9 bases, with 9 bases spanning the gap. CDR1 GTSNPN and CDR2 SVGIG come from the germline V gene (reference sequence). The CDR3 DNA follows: TGTGCCTGGAGCCCTGGGGGCACCATATATTTT. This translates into CAWSPGGTIYF.

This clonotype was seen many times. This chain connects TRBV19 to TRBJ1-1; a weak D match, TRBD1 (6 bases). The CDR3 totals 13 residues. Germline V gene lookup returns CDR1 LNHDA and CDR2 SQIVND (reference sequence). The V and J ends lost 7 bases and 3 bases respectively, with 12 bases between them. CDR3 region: CASIHREYTEAFF. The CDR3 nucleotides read TGTGCCAGTATCCACAGGGAGTACACTGAAGCTTTCTTT.

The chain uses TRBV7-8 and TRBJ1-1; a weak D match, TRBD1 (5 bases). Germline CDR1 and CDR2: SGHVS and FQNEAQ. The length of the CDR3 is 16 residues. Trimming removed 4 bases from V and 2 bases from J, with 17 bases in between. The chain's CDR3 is CASSSAGTGYNTEAFF. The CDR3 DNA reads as TGTGCCAGCAGCTCGGCCGGGACCGGGTATAACACTGAAGCTTTCTTT. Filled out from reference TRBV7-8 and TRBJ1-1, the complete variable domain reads GAGVSQSPRYKVAKRGQDVALRCDPISGHVSLFWYQQALGQGPEFLTYFQNEAQLDKSGLPSDRFFAERPEGSVSTLKIQRTQQEDSAVYLCASSSAGTGYNTEAFFGQGTRLTVV.

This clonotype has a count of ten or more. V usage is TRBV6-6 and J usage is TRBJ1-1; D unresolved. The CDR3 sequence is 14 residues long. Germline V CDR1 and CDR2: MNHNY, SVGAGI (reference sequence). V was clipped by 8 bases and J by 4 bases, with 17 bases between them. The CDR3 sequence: CASVPRESSTEAFF. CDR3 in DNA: TGTGCCAGCGTTCCTAGGGAGTCGAGCACTGAAGCTTTCTTT.

Here the CDR3 reads CAPLAATSYEQYF. CDR3 bases: TGTGCCCCCCTAGCGGCAACGTCCTACGAGCAGTACTTC. V is TRBV15 and J is TRBJ2-7; TRBD2 agrees at 7 bases. Germline CDR1 and CDR2: LNHNV and YYDKDF (reference sequence). CDR3 length: 13 residues. Unmatched junction bases numbered 8, after V lost 11 bases and J lost 1 base.

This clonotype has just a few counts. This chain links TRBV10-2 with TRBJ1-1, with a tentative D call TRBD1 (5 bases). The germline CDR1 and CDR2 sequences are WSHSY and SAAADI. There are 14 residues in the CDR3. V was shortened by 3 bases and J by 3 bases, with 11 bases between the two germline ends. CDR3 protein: CASSDRKTDTEAFF. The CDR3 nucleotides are TGCGCCAGCAGTGACCGAAAGACAGACACTGAAGCTTTCTTT.

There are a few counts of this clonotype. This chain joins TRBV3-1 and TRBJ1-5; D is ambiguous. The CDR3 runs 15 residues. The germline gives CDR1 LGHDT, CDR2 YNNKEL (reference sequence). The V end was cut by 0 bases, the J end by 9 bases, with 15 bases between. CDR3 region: CASSQDNTASGPQHF. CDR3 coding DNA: TGTGCCAGCAGCCAAGATAACACCGCCTCAGGGCCCCAGCATTTT.

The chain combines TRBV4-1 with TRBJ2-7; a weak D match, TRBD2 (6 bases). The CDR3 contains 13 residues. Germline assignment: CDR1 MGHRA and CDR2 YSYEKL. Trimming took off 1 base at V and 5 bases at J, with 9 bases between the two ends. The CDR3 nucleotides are TGCGCCAGCAGCCAAGGTCGCGGGAACGAGCAGTACTTC. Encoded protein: CASSQGRGNEQYF.

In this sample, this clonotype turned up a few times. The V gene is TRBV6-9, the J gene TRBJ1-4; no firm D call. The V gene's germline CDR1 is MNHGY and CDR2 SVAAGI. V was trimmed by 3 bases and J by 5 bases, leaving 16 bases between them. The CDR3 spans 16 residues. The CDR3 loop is CASSYEKGRVNEKLFF. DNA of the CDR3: TGTGCCAGCAGTTACGAGAAAGGTCGTGTAAATGAAAAACTGTTTTTT.

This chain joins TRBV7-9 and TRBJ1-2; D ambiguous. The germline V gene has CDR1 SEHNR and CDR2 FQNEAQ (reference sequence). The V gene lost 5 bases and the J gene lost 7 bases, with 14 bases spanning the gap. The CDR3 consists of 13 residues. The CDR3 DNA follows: TGTGCCAGCAGCCCCTATGCGGGGAGTGGCTACACCTTC. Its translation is CASSPYAGSGYTF.

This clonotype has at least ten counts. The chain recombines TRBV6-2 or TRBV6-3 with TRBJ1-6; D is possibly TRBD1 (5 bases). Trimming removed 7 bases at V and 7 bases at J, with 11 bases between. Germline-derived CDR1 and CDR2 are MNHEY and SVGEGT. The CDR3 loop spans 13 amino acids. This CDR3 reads CASTRTPNSPLHF. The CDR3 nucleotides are TGTGCCAGCACCAGGACACCAAATTCACCCCTCCACTTT.

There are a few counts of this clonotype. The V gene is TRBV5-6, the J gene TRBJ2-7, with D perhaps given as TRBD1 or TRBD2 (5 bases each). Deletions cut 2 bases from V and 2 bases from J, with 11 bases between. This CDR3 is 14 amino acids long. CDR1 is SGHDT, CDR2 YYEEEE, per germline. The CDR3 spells CASSFGTDAYEQYF. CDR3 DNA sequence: TGTGCCAGCAGCTTCGGGACCGATGCCTACGAGCAGTACTTC.